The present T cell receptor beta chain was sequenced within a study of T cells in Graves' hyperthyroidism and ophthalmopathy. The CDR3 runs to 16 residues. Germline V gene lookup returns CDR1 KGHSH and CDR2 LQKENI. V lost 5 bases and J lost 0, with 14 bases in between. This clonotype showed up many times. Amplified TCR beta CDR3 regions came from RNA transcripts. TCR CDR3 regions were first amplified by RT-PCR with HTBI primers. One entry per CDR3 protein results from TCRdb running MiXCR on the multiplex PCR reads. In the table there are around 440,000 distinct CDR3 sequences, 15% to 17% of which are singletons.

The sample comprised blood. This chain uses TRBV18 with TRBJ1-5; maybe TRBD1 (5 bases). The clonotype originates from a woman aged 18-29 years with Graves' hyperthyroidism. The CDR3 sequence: CASSWTRVYSNQPQHF. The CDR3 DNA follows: TGTGCCAGCTCATGGACAAGGGTCTATAGCAATCAGCCCCAGCATTTT.